The 10 T cell receptor beta chains below were found in one sample sequenced in a study of immune evolution from preneoplasia to lung adenocarcinoma. The protocol was immunoSEQ multiplex PCR, while the TCRdb copy is restricted to in-frame clones and leaves out a portion. The sample yields about 40,000 clones, roughly 74% seen once. Specimen: FFPE invasive lung adenocarcinoma tissue. The receptors were gathered from a person in their sixties or seventies with lung adenocarcinoma.

V usage is TRBV19 and J usage is TRBJ1-5, with a tentative D call TRBD1 (6 bases). Between the trimmed V and J ends, which lost 6 bases and 7 bases, there was a span of 16 bases. CDR3 length: 14 residues. Germline V gene lookup returns CDR1 LNHDA and CDR2 SQIVND (reference sequence). The CDR3 nucleotides read TGTGCCAGTAGACCCAGGGGAGGAGAACAGCCCCAGCATTTT. Encoded protein: CASRPRGGEQPQHF.

This chain joins TRBV11-2 and TRBJ2-1, with no clear D. The germline V and J ends were trimmed by 0 bases and 1 base, with 4 bases remaining between them. Germline CDR1 and CDR2: SGHAT and FQNNGV. The CDR3 runs to 14 residues. The CDR3 region has the DNA TGTGCCAGCAGCTTAGACGTTTCCTACAATGAGCAGTTCTTC. Residues: CASSLDVSYNEQFF.

This rearrangement joins TRBV15 to TRBJ2-3; 8 bases match TRBD2. The V and J ends lost 8 bases and 2 bases, in that order; junction bases with no gene match: 12. This CDR3 contains 16 residues. The germline V gene encodes CDR1 LNHNV and CDR2 YYDKDF (reference sequence). This chain's CDR3 is CATGLSGSSDTDTQYF. CDR3 coding DNA: TGTGCCACCGGTCTCAGCGGGAGTTCTGACACAGATACGCAGTATTTT. The entire variable domain, with the rest obtained from reference TRBV15 and TRBJ2-3, is as follows: DAMVIQNPRYQVTQFGKPVTLSCSQTLNHNVMYWYQQKSSQAPKLLFHYYDKDFNNEADTPDNFQSRRPNTSFCFLDIRSPGLGDTAMYLCATGLSGSSDTDTQYFGPGTRLTVL.

V is TRBV2 and J is TRBJ1-5, with no clear D. The germline V gene has CDR1 SNHLY and CDR2 FYNNEI. This CDR3 has 14 residues. V dropped 7 bases and J dropped 7 bases, with 17 bases sitting between them. CDR3 coding DNA: TGTGCCAGCACCTTGGAGGGCGGCTGGCAGCCCCAGCATTTT. Its translation is CASTLEGGWQPQHF.

This sequence joins TRBV5-6 and TRBJ2-5; 7 bases are shared with TRBD1. J gave up 1 base and V 6 bases, and 3 bases lay outside the gene matches. The CDR3 extends over 13 amino acids. The germline CDR1 and CDR2 sequences are SGHDT and YYEEEE. This CDR3 reads CASMKGAQETQYF. The DNA of the CDR3 is TGTGCCAGCATGAAGGGGGCCCAAGAGACCCAGTACTTC.

The V gene is TRBV5-1, the J gene TRBJ2-7; the match to TRBD2 covers 10 bases. The CDR3 has 15 amino acids. Trimming at V came to 0 bases and at J to 4 bases, leaving 4 bases not matched to a gene. Germline CDR1 and CDR2: SGHRS and YFSETQ. CDR3 loop: CASSLELAGPYEQYF. Here the CDR3 DNA reads TGCGCCAGCAGCTTGGAACTAGCGGGGCCATACGAGCAGTACTTC.

The rearrangement uses TRBV2 and TRBJ1-4; 7 nucleotides match TRBD1. V dropped 3 bases and J dropped 4; count of bases not matched to a gene: 2. The germline gives CDR1 SNHLY, CDR2 FYNNEI. This CDR3 comprises 14 residues. CDR3 sequence reads: CASSEQGGNEKLFF. CDR3 coding DNA: TGTGCCAGCAGTGAGCAGGGGGGTAATGAAAAACTGTTTTTT.

The chain has TRBV5-6 and TRBJ1-5; weak D call: TRBD1 (6 bases). V was pared by 1 base and J by 7 bases, with 12 bases between. The CDR3 covers 14 residues. In germline, CDR1 is SGHDT, CDR2 YYEEEE. CDR3 amino acids: CASSLSGDEQPQHF. CDR3 sequence (DNA): TGTGCCAGCAGCTTGTCAGGGGACGAGCAGCCCCAGCATTTT.

CDR3 DNA: TGTGCCAGCAGCCAAACGAACTTAAATCGCTACGAGCAGTACTTC. Protein sequence: CASSQTNLNRYEQYF. The chain joins TRBV14 to TRBJ2-7; D not certain. V lost 2 bases, J lost 3 bases, and 14 bases lay in between. The CDR3 sequence is 15 residues long. CDR1 and CDR2 from the germline V gene are SGHDN and FVKESK.

This clone was observed many times. The rearrangement links TRBV2 to TRBJ2-3, with 8 bases matching TRBD1. CDR3 length: 12 amino acids. Per the germline V gene, CDR1 is SNHLY and CDR2 is FYNNEI. V shed 9 bases and J 4 bases; nucleotides not matched to a gene: 3. The CDR3 nucleotides read TGTGCCAGTCAGGGGGCTGCAGATACGCAGTATTTT. Encoded protein: CASQGAADTQYF.